Each of the 4 T cell receptor beta chains below was sequenced from the same sample in a study of T cell changes during pregnancy in multiple sclerosis. The assay was immunoSEQ multiplex PCR, and TCRdb's table has in-frame clones only and misses some. This sample has around 80,000 clones; around 92% occur once, and the top ten carry less than 3%. The specimen comprised peripheral blood, sampled before pregnancy. These receptors were collected from a female donor with multiple sclerosis, enrolled in a pregnancy study.

The V call is TRBV21-1, the J call TRBJ2-7; the table calls TRBD1, which could not be checked here. TRBV21-1 is described as a pseudogene. There are 17 residues in the CDR3. The CDR3 DNA follows: TGTGCCAGCAGTCAATCTAGGACAGCGGAATTATCCTACGAGCAGTACTTC. Amino acids: CASSQSRTAELSYEQYF.

This chain links TRBV12-5 with TRBJ1-2; TRBD1 matches at 11 bases. Losses at the gene ends were 7 bases for V and 7 bases for J; bases not matched to a gene: 11. The CDR3 covers 15 residues. CDR1 and CDR2 (germline): LGHNT, FRNRAP. CDR3 in amino acids: CASAVGTGGYSGYTF. The CDR3 DNA reads as TGTGCTAGTGCCGTCGGGACAGGGGGATATAGTGGCTACACCTTC.

Turning to this clone: At the DNA level, this CDR3 is encoded by other sequences in the same sample as well. This chain joins TRBV19 and TRBJ2-2; a weak D match, TRBD2 (6 bases). V lost 10 bases and J lost 2, with 11 bases in between. CDR3 size: 13 residues. CDR1 is LNHDA, CDR2 SQIVND, per germline (reference sequence). Written as DNA, the CDR3 is TGTGCCACCCGGCGGGATAACACCGGGGAGCTGTTTTTT. It specifies CATRRDNTGELFF.

V and J are TRBV14 and TRBJ1-1; maybe TRBD1 (5 bases). Germline V CDR1 and CDR2: SGHDN, FVKESK. Between the trimmed V and J ends, which lost 1 base and 8 bases, there was a span of 11 bases. CDR3 length: 13 amino acids. CDR3: CASSQVRGSEAFF. The DNA for the CDR3 is TGTGCCAGCAGCCAAGTACGGGGGTCGGAAGCTTTCTTT.